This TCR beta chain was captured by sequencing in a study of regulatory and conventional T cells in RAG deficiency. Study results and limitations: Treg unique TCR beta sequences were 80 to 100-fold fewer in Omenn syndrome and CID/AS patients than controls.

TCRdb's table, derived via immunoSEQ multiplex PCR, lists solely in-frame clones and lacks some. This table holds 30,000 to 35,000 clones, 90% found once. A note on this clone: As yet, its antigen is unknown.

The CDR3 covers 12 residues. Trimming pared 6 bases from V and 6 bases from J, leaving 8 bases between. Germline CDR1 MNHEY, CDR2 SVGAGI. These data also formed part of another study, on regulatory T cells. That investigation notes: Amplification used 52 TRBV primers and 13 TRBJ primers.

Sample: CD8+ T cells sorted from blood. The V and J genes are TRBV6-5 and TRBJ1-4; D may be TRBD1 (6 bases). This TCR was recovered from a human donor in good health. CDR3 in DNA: TGTGCCAGCAGAACAGGGCATGAAAAACTGTTTTTT. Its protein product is CASRTGHEKLFF.